The next 30 T cell receptor beta chains were all read from a single sample in a study of blood T cell repertoires in COVID-19. Method: immunoSEQ multiplex PCR; TCRdb's copy keeps in-frame clones and lacks some. This sample has fewer than 85,000 clones, with roughly four fifths found just once. What was sequenced was peripheral blood. Every receptor here comes from a human donor in a cohort sampled during active COVID-19.

This clone showed up just a few times. In nucleotides, the CDR3 is TGTGCCTGGAACAGGGATTATGGCTACACCTTC. It encodes CAWNRDYGYTF. This chain connects TRBV30 to TRBJ1-2; maybe TRBD1 (6 bases). Germline lookup yields CDR1 GTSNPN and CDR2 SVGIG (reference sequence). The CDR3 runs to 11 residues. Deletions cut 4 bases from V and 5 bases from J, with 8 bases between.

CDR3 sequence (DNA): TGTGCCAGCAGCCAAGACCCCGGTTCCTCCTGGGGGCACGAGCAGTACTTC. Translation gives CASSQDPGSSWGHEQYF. The chain recombines TRBV3-1 (or the pseudogene TRBV3-2) with TRBJ2-7, with D possibly TRBD1 on 6 matching bases. The CDR3 sequence is 17 residues long. CDR1 is LGHDT and CDR2 is YNNKEL in the germline V gene (reference sequence). The V gene lost 0 bases and the J gene lost 5 bases, with 20 bases spanning the gap.

This chain links TRBV5-4 with TRBJ2-2; 9 nucleotides match TRBD2. Germline-derived CDR1 and CDR2 are SGHNT and YYREEE (reference sequence). This CDR3 is built from 15 residues. V lost 4 bases to trimming and J lost 6 bases; unmatched junction nucleotides: 7. The CDR3 here is CASSRAGGLSGELFF. CDR3 sequence (DNA): TGTGCCAGCAGCAGAGCGGGGGGCCTATCCGGGGAGCTGTTTTTT.

The chain employs TRBV5-4 and TRBJ2-5, with TRBD1 matching 8 bases. The ends lost 4 bases at V and 4 bases at J; junction bases unmatched: 9. CDR1 and CDR2 (germline): SGHNT, YYREEE (reference sequence). The CDR3 runs to 15 residues. DNA for the CDR3: TGTGCCAGCAGCCTGCCCAGGGGGCGGGGAGAGACCCAGTACTTC. Translating gives CASSLPRGRGETQYF.

The rearrangement joins TRBV5-8 to TRBJ1-5; weak D call: TRBD1 (6 bases). From germline, CDR1 is SGHTS and CDR2 YDEGEE. V was clipped by 0 bases and J by 4 bases, with 11 bases between them. The CDR3 loop spans 15 amino acids. CDR3 sequence reads: CASSLGTVVNQPQHF. In DNA, the CDR3 is TGTGCCAGCAGCTTGGGGACAGTAGTAAATCAGCCCCAGCATTTT.

The V and J genes are TRBV20-1 and TRBJ2-5, with D possibly being TRBD1 (6 bases). The ends were cut back, 4 bases at V and 5 bases at J, with 8 bases in the middle. Germline CDR1 is DFQATT and CDR2 is SNEGSKA (reference sequence). The CDR3 has 11 residues. In nucleotides, the CDR3 is TGCAGTGCTACAACAGGGGAGACCCAGTACTTC. Its protein product is CSATTGETQYF.

The V call is TRBV4-1, the J call TRBJ1-3; D ambiguous. The CDR3 extends over 14 amino acids. Germline CDR1 and CDR2: MGHRA and YSYEKL. V lost 1 base, J lost 2 bases, and 6 bases lay in between. The CDR3 loop reads CASSQGTAGNTIYF. As DNA, the CDR3 is TGCGCCAGCAGCCAAGGAACAGCTGGAAACACCATATATTTT.

This chain uses TRBV18 with TRBJ2-3; 7 nucleotides line up with TRBD1. The germline V gene encodes CDR1 KGHSH and CDR2 LQKENI. Trimming cost V 3 bases and J 3 bases; bases outside gene matches: 9. The CDR3 sequence is 16 residues long. CDR3 protein: CASSPPGTERTDTQYF. The CDR3 DNA follows: TGTGCCAGCTCACCTCCCGGGACAGAGCGAACAGATACGCAGTATTTT.

The chain joins TRBV6-5 to TRBJ1-2; the D gene is possibly TRBD1 (6 bases). The CDR3 consists of 15 residues. The V end was cut by 4 bases, the J end by 1 base, with 13 bases between. CDR1 and CDR2 from the germline V gene are MNHEY and SVGAGI. The CDR3 nucleotides read TGTGCCAGCAGTTTGGACAGAACTCGTAACTATGGCTACACCTTC. This codes for CASSLDRTRNYGYTF.

The gene calls are TRBV29-1 and TRBJ1-5; 7 bases line up with TRBD1. The CDR3 extends over 13 amino acids. CDR1 SQVTM and CDR2 ANQGSEA come from the germline V gene. Germline trimming cut 5 bases from V and 7 bases from J; bases unmatched to any gene: 8. The CDR3 loop is CSVTQGQGQPQHF. DNA for the CDR3: TGCAGCGTTACACAGGGGCAGGGGCAGCCCCAGCATTTT.

In its sample, this clone was seen a few times. The chain recombines TRBV2 with TRBJ1-1; a weak D match, TRBD1 (6 bases). The V gene's germline CDR1 is SNHLY and CDR2 FYNNEI. This CDR3 region has 13 residues. V dropped 6 bases and J dropped 2 bases, with 10 bases sitting between them. CDR3 region: CASSRGFNTEAFF. The DNA for the CDR3 is TGTGCCAGCAGCAGGGGATTCAACACTGAAGCTTTCTTT.

This chain connects TRBV4-1 to TRBJ1-6; 7 nucleotides line up with TRBD1. The CDR3 extends over 15 amino acids. Germline V gene data show CDR1 as MGHRA and CDR2 as YSYEKL. Trimming removed 1 base from V and 8 bases from J; junction bases left unmatched: 5. The CDR3 here is CASSQGQGPDSPLHF. In DNA, the CDR3 is TGCGCCAGCAGCCAAGGACAGGGACCTGATTCACCCCTCCACTTT.

V and J are TRBV11-2 and TRBJ2-3, with 11 bases that match TRBD2. Germline CDR1 SGHAT, CDR2 FQNNGV. Trimming cost V 5 bases and J 1 base; bases outside gene matches: 5. The CDR3 has 16 residues. CDR3 sequence (DNA): TGTGCCAGCAGCATTAGCGGGGGGGTAGGCACAGATACGCAGTATTTT. Protein: CASSISGGVGTDTQYF. The entire variable domain, with the rest obtained from reference TRBV11-2 and TRBJ2-3, is as follows: EAGVAQSPRYKIIEKRQSVAFWCNPISGHATLYWYQQILGQGPKLLIQFQNNGVVDDSQLPKDRFSAERLKGVDSTLKIQPAKLEDSAVYLCASSISGGVGTDTQYFGPGTRLTVL.

The gene calls are TRBV11-2 and TRBJ2-7; 7 bases agree with TRBD1. The CDR3 has 13 amino acids. V was pared by 4 bases and J by 2 bases, with 2 bases of the junction left unmatched. The germline CDR1 and CDR2 sequences are SGHAT and FQNNGV. CDR3 DNA: TGTGCCAGCAGCTCGACAGGGCCCTACGAGCAGTACTTC. It translates to CASSSTGPYEQYF.

The V and J genes are TRBV13 and TRBJ2-7; tentatively, D is TRBD1 (6 bases). The CDR3 sequence is 13 residues long. CDR1 and CDR2 from the germline V gene are PRHDT and FYEKMQ (reference sequence). V shed 3 bases and J shed 2 bases, with 8 bases lying between them. CDR3: CASSFTGPYEQYF. CDR3 DNA sequence: TGTGCCAGCAGCTTTACAGGGCCCTACGAGCAGTACTTC.

This sequence joins TRBV9 and TRBJ1-5; D is unresolved. V was trimmed by 0 bases and J by 4 bases, leaving 17 bases between them. The V gene's germline CDR1 is SGDLS and CDR2 YYNGEE. The CDR3 runs to 17 residues. DNA for the CDR3: TGTGCCAGCAGCGTAGCACCCGATAGGGAGGTGAATCAGCCCCAGCATTTT. It codes for CASSVAPDREVNQPQHF.

This chain joins TRBV28 and TRBJ1-1, with a tentative D call TRBD1 (6 bases). The V end lost 2 bases, the J end lost 5 bases, and 12 bases lay between the germline ends. Germline CDR1 and CDR2: MDHEN and SYDVKM. CDR3 length: 14 residues. The CDR3 region has the DNA TGTGCCAGCAGTTTAGTAGGGGGAAATACTGAAGCTTTCTTT. It codes for CASSLVGGNTEAFF.

The chain links TRBV18 to TRBJ1-4, with 9 bases aligning to TRBD1. The CDR3 consists of 14 residues. Losses at the gene ends were 3 bases for V and 5 bases for J; bases not matched to a gene: 1. CDR1 and CDR2 (germline): KGHSH, LQKENI. In DNA, the CDR3 is TGTGCCAGCTCACCCGGGACAGGGAATGAAAAACTGTTTTTT. As protein: CASSPGTGNEKLFF.

This clone was picked up one time. This chain connects TRBV21-1 to TRBJ2-4; no check of the table's D call, TRBD1, against the DNA was made. TRBV21-1 is described as a pseudogene. This CDR3 spans 13 amino acids. The CDR3 region is CASRGQGKNIQYF. Written as DNA, the CDR3 is TGTGCCAGCCGGGGACAGGGGAAAAACATTCAGTACTTC.

This CDR3 is CASRGAGANTDTQYF. CDR3 coding DNA: TGTGCCAGCAGGGGGGCGGGGGCGAACACAGATACGCAGTATTTT. This chain joins TRBV2 and TRBJ2-3; TRBD2 might be the D (7 bases). The CDR3 runs 15 residues. V gave up 6 bases and J gave up 2 bases, with 15 bases separating them. Per germline, CDR1 SNHLY and CDR2 FYNNEI.

This rearrangement joins TRBV27 to TRBJ2-2; D might be TRBD1 (6 bases). Germline V lookup: CDR1 MNHEY, CDR2 SMNVEV (reference sequence). Trimming took 6 bases from V and 6 from J, leaving 14 bases between them. There are 14 residues in the CDR3. The CDR3 is CASSWGQQAGELFF. CDR3 nucleotide sequence: TGTGCCAGCAGCTGGGGGCAGCAGGCCGGGGAGCTGTTTTTT.

This chain connects TRBV28 to TRBJ2-4, with 10 bases fitting TRBD2. The CDR3 length is 15 residues. CDR1 MDHEN and CDR2 SYDVKM come from the germline V gene. V dropped 5 bases and J dropped 2; count of bases not matched to a gene: 3. Here the CDR3 reads CASSLAGESKNIQYF. The DNA of the CDR3 is TGTGCCAGCAGTCTAGCGGGGGAATCCAAAAACATTCAGTACTTC. The full variable domain, with the rest looked up from reference TRBV28 and TRBJ2-4, is DVKVTQSSRYLVKRTGEKVFLECVQDMDHENMFWYRQDPGLGLRLIYFSYDVKMKEKGDIPEGYSVSREKKERFSLILESASTNQTSMYLCASSLAGESKNIQYFGAGTRLSVL.

V is TRBV2 and J is TRBJ1-5, with D possibly TRBD1 on 5 matching bases. Germline CDR1 SNHLY, CDR2 FYNNEI. The CDR3 consists of 13 residues. With 5 bases removed from V and 7 bases from J, the gap between germline ends came to 12 bases. CDR3 residues: CASSWREGQPQHF. The CDR3, as DNA: TGTGCCAGCAGTTGGAGGGAGGGGCAGCCCCAGCATTTT.

The rearrangement joins TRBV25-1 to TRBJ2-1, with a tentative D call TRBD1 (6 bases). The V gene's germline CDR1 is MGHDK and CDR2 SYGVNS. The length of the CDR3 is 14 residues. Trimming stripped 4 bases from V and 5 bases from J, with 12 bases between. The CDR3 DNA follows: TGTGCCAGCAGTGGTACAGGGTATAACAATGAGCAGTTCTTC. Protein product: CASSGTGYNNEQFF.

This chain joins TRBV2 and TRBJ1-1; D unclear. The V end was cut by 7 bases, the J end by 4 bases, with 16 bases between. CDR1 and CDR2 from the germline V gene are SNHLY and FYNNEI. This CDR3 has 14 residues. CDR3 in amino acids: CASTSQGGSTEAFF. DNA of the CDR3: TGTGCCAGCACCTCACAAGGTGGGAGCACTGAAGCTTTCTTT.

The chain is built from TRBV24-1 and TRBJ2-3; TRBD1 might be the D (5 bases). V was trimmed by 4 bases and J by 2 bases, leaving 12 bases between them. The CDR3 has 15 amino acids. Germline V gives CDR1 KGHDR, CDR2 SFDVKD. The CDR3 is CATSDRQSSTDTQYF. Here the CDR3 DNA reads TGTGCCACCAGTGACAGACAGTCATCCACAGATACGCAGTATTTT.

The chain carries TRBV10-3 and TRBJ2-1; D perhaps matches TRBD1 (7 bases). Germline CDR1 and CDR2: ENHRY and SYGVKD. V was clipped by 2 bases and J by 6 bases, with 11 bases between them. CDR3 size: 14 residues. CDR3: CAISERQGGNEQFF. The CDR3 DNA reads as TGTGCCATCAGTGAGCGGCAGGGGGGCAATGAGCAGTTCTTC.

The V gene is TRBV19, the J gene TRBJ2-5; perhaps TRBD1 as D (6 bases). V shed 3 bases and J shed 3 bases, with 14 bases lying between them. The V gene's germline CDR1 is LNHDA and CDR2 SQIVND (reference sequence). The CDR3 runs 15 residues. Here the CDR3 DNA reads TGTGCCAGTAGTATGGCAGGGGCAGGCGAAGAGACCCAGTACTTC. Encoded protein: CASSMAGAGEETQYF.

This chain links TRBV7-9 with TRBJ1-1; D might be TRBD1 (5 bases). V was clipped by 5 bases and J by 3 bases, with 13 bases between them. CDR3 size: 14 residues. Per germline, CDR1 SEHNR and CDR2 FQNEAQ (reference sequence). The CDR3 loop reads CASSAPPGYTEAFF. The CDR3 region has the DNA TGTGCCAGCAGCGCGCCCCCAGGGTACACTGAAGCTTTCTTT. Drawing the rest from reference TRBV7-9 and TRBJ1-1, the complete variable domain is DTGVSQNPRHKITKRGQNVTFRCDPISEHNRLYWYRQTLGQGPEFLTYFQNEAQLEKSRLLSDRFSAERPKGSFSTLEIQRTEQGDSAMYLCASSAPPGYTEAFFGQGTRLTVV.

The chain joins TRBV12-5 to TRBJ2-1; weak D call: TRBD2 (7 bases). Per germline, CDR1 LGHNT and CDR2 FRNRAP. Trimming removed 6 bases from V and 2 bases from J, with 11 bases in between. The CDR3 runs to 14 residues. The CDR3 DNA sequence: TGTGCTAGTGGCCCGGGGGGCCCCTACAATGAGCAGTTCTTC. Translating it yields CASGPGGPYNEQFF.